These T cell receptor beta chains were read from a single sample in a study of graft-versus-host responses after intestinal transplantation. Some clones are missing from TCRdb's copy, which holds only in-frame ones; the method was immunoSEQ multiplex PCR. The sample records about 77,000 clones, 80% to 95% being singletons. The sample was PBMCs, taken 98 days after intestinal transplantation. The receptors here all came from a human patient who received an intestinal transplant, so some T cells may come from the graft donor. Both conserved end residues are part of each CDR3. A D gene is named only where the DNA matches it firmly. Part of the rows lack a size; the others show once, few, many or a class for expanded clones.

d_gene	abundance	v_gene	j_gene	CDR3nt	CDR3aa
NA	NA	TRBV7-6	TRBJ1-2	TGTGCCAGCAGCCCCGGCAGGGAGAACTATGGCTACACCTTC	CASSPGRENYGYTF
NA	NA	TRBV5-4	TRBJ2-7	TGTGCCAGCAGCTTAGGGAGCGCCTACGAGCAGTACTTC	CASSLGSAYEQYF
NA	NA	TRBV2	TRBJ2-3	TGTGCCAGCAGCTTGGCCGGGCAAGGCACAGATACGCAGTATTTT	CASSLAGQGTDTQYF
TRBD1	once	TRBV11-3	TRBJ2-7	TGTGCCAGCAGCTTAGGCCCCGGGACAGGGGGAACCTACGAGCAGTACTTC	CASSLGPGTGGTYEQYF
NA	NA	TRBV4-1	TRBJ2-5	TGCGCCAGCAGCCAATTCGGTACGGCGGGGGAGACCCAGTACTTC	CASSQFGTAGETQYF
NA	NA	TRBV9	TRBJ2-1	TGTGCCAGCAGCGTAGCGGGCTCCTACAATGAGCAGTTCTTC	CASSVAGSYNEQFF
TRBD2	NA	TRBV4-1	TRBJ2-5	TGCGCCAGCACCCTCGGGGGGGCGGCACTAGAGACCCAGTACTTC	CASTLGGAALETQYF
NA	NA	TRBV13	TRBJ1-1	TGTGCCAGCAGCTTAGGTGGATCGGACACTGAAGCTTTCTTT	CASSLGGSDTEAFF
NA	NA	TRBV20-1	TRBJ2-3	TGCAGTGCTAAATGGGGGGATACGCAGTATTTT	CSAKWGDTQYF
TRBD1	NA	TRBV9	TRBJ2-3	TGTGCCAGCAGCGTAGAAAAGGGAGACAGGGTAACCCGCCCTAGCACAGATACGCAGTATTTT	CASSVEKGDRVTRPSTDTQYF
TRBD2	NA	TRBV5-1	TRBJ2-4	TGCGCCAGCAGCTCGCGAATGACTAGCGGGAACCCACTAGCCAAAAACATTCAGTACTTC	CASSSRMTSGNPLAKNIQYF
NA	NA	TRBV6-5	TRBJ1-2	TGTGCCAGCAGTTATGGAGGAGCTGGCTATGGCTACACCTTC	CASSYGGAGYGYTF
TRBD2	NA	TRBV5-1	TRBJ2-5	TGCGCCAGCAGCACCGACCCGGGACTAGCGGGGTCCGTGGGCCAAGAGACCCAGTACTTC	CASSTDPGLAGSVGQETQYF
TRBD2	NA	TRBV5-1	TRBJ2-7	TGCGCCAGCAGCTTGGAACTAGCGGGGGGAGGCGAGCAGTACTTC	CASSLELAGGGEQYF
NA	once	TRBV7-9	TRBJ1-2	TGTGCCAGCAGCTTAGACACTAACTATGGCTACACCTTC	CASSLDTNYGYTF